The rows below give T cell receptor beta chains drawn from one sample of a study of blood T cells in healthy people across ages. TCRdb analysed the 5' RACE reads with MiXCR anew, one entry per CDR3 protein. The table records 550,000 to 800,000 distinct CDR3 sequences, approximately 30% of them present only once. Sequencing input: blood. The receptors come from a woman of 80 years or more in good health. CDR3s include the opening cysteine and the closing phenylalanine or tryptophan. D genes are given only for firm matches. Some rows have no size entry. The others give once, few or many, or a class for an expanded clone.

. | 15 | few | TRBJ1-4 | TRBV9 | TGTGCCAGCAGCGTCTCAAGTTCAACTAATGAAAAACTGTTTTTT | CASSVSSSTNEKLFF
TRBD1 | 16 | many | TRBJ2-7 | TRBV7-9 | TGTGCCAGCAGCCCGGCGGGGACAGGCGGCTCCTACGAGCAGTACTTC | CASSPAGTGGSYEQYF
. | 16 | many | TRBJ2-3 | TRBV29-1 | TGCAGCGTTGAGGGAGGCGACCAAAGGGGCACAGATACGCAGTATTTT | CSVEGGDQRGTDTQYF
TRBD2 | 15 | . | TRBJ2-1 | TRBV7-9 | TGTGCCAGCAGCCCACTAGCGGGGGGCGTCGGTGAGCAGTTCTTC | CASSPLAGGVGEQFF
TRBD2 | 15 | many | TRBJ2-7 | TRBV11-2 | TGTGCCAGCATCAGTCTAGCGGGGTTCTCCTACGAGCAGTACTTC | CASISLAGFSYEQYF
. | 18 | . | TRBJ1-3 | TRBV7-6 | TGTGCCAGCAGCTTAACGACAGGAAAACAAACCTCTGGAAACACCATATATTTT | CASSLTTGKQTSGNTIYF
TRBD1 | 15 | many | TRBJ1-6 | TRBV30 | TGTGCCTGGAGACAGGGGGTCTCCTATAATTCACCCCTCCACTTT | CAWRQGVSYNSPLHF
. | 15 | . | TRBJ1-2 | TRBV24-1 | TGTGCCACCAGTGCCCCAGGGATTGGACTCTATGGCTACACCTTC | CATSAPGIGLYGYTF
TRBD2 | 14 | many | TRBJ2-3 | TRBV20-1 | TGCAGTGCCTCTAGCGGGGGGGGGTCAGATACGCAGTATTTT | CSASSGGGSDTQYF
. | 15 | many | TRBJ1-5 | TRBV7-9 | TGTGCCAGCAGCTCCGGGAGTAATAGCAATCAGCCCCAGCATTTT | CASSSGSNSNQPQHF
TRBD1 | 16 | many | TRBJ1-2 | TRBV5-6 | TGTGCCAGCAGCACCGAGACCGGGACAGCTAACTATGGCTACACCTTC | CASSTETGTANYGYTF
TRBD2 | 16 | many | TRBJ2-5 | TRBV28 | TGTGCCAGCAGCGAATGGAGCGGGGGGGCCCAAGAGACCCAGTACTTC | CASSEWSGGAQETQYF
. | 17 | . | TRBJ1-6 | TRBV7-9 | TGTGCCAGCAGCTTATTAAAGGCAGGGCTAACTAGTCCACCCCTCCACTTT | CASSLLKAGLTSPPLHF
. | 14 | many | TRBJ2-7 | TRBV7-9 | TGTGCCAGCAGCTTCGGAGGGGGACCCTACGAGCAGTACTTC | CASSFGGGPYEQYF
. | 12 | . | TRBJ2-1 | TRBV11-3 | TGTGCCAGCAGCGGACGAGGGAATGAGCAGTTCTTC | CASSGRGNEQFF
TRBD2 | 17 | . | TRBJ2-4 | TRBV20-1 | TGCAGTGCTAATACTAGCGGGAGCCTGGCGGCCAAAAACATTCAGTACTTC | CSANTSGSLAAKNIQYF
TRBD1 | 17 | . | TRBJ2-1 | TRBV7-8 | TGTGCCAGCAGCTTAGCTGGGGGACAGGGGTACTACAATGAGCAGTTCTTC | CASSLAGGQGYYNEQFF
. | 13 | many | TRBJ2-2 | TRBV7-3 | TGTGCCAGCACTTACGGCCCCACCGGGGAGCTGTTTTTT | CASTYGPTGELFF
. | 15 | few | TRBJ2-3 | TRBV2 | TGTGCCAGCAGAATACTAGTCGGTAGCACAGATACGCAGTATTTT | CASRILVGSTDTQYF
. | 13 | many | TRBJ1-2 | TRBV29-1 | TGCAGCGTGGGCGCAGGGGCAAGTAACGGCTACACCTTC | CSVGAGASNGYTF
. | 16 | few | TRBJ2-7 | TRBV6-5 | TGTGCCAGCAGTTACTCCCGGCCGAGCAGTGGCAACGAGCAGTACTTC | CASSYSRPSSGNEQYF
TRBD2 | 17 | many | TRBJ2-5 | TRBV7-6 | TGTGCCAGCAGCTCCGGACTAGCGGGGGCCCGACAAGAGACCCAGTACTTC | CASSSGLAGARQETQYF
TRBD1 | 15 | few | TRBJ1-6 | TRBV28 | TGTGCCAGCAGTTCGGGGACAGGGGCCCGGTCACCCCTCCACTTT | CASSSGTGARSPLHF
. | 17 | few | TRBJ2-5 | TRBV12-3/TRBV12-4 | TGTGCCAGCAGTTTAATTTTAGATGGGGTGGAAGGGGAGACCCAGTACTTC | CASSLILDGVEGETQYF
. | 14 | once | TRBJ1-2 | TRBV7-2 | TGTGCCAGCAGCCCGAACAGGGCAGGCTATGGCTACACCTTC | CASSPNRAGYGYTF
TRBD1 | 14 | . | TRBJ2-7 | TRBV20-1 | TGCAGTGCTGAGGAGGGGACAGGGTACTGCGAGCAGTACTTC | CSAEEGTGYCEQYF
. | 13 | . | TRBJ1-5 | TRBV2 | TGTGCCAGCAGTGAAGATTTGAGTCAGCCCCAGCATTTT | CASSEDLSQPQHF
. | 16 | many | TRBJ2-7 | TRBV3-1 | TGTGCCAGCAGCCGTTTCACAGGTATCGGCTCCTACGAGCAGTACTTC | CASSRFTGIGSYEQYF
TRBD2 | 15 | few | TRBJ2-1 | TRBV30 | TGTGCCTGGAGTGTGGGCGGGGGGGTTTACAATGAGCAGTTCTTC | CAWSVGGGVYNEQFF
TRBD2 | 15 | . | TRBJ2-5 | TRBV20-1 | TGCAGTGCTATTTTACTAGCGGGGAATAAAGAGACCCAGTACTTC | CSAILLAGNKETQYF
TRBD1 | 13 | many | TRBJ2-3 | TRBV29-1 | TGCAGCGTGGGACAGGCTTACACAGATACGCAGTATTTT | CSVGQAYTDTQYF
. | 16 | few | TRBJ2-1 | TRBV27 | TGTGCCAGCAGCCTCCGAGCACGCCAGTCCTACAATGAGCAGTTCTTC | CASSLRARQSYNEQFF
TRBD2 | 16 | medium-sized | TRBJ2-7 | TRBV10-3 | TGTGCCATCAGTGGCCGACTAGCAGCTGGCGGGGGCGAGCAGTACTTC | CAISGRLAAGGGEQYF
. | 13 | . | TRBJ2-7 | TRBV6-5 | TGTGCCAGCAGGGCCCCTACTAGTTCGGGGGAGTACTTC | CASRAPTSSGEYF
TRBD1 | 16 | few | TRBJ1-3 | TRBV18 | TGTGCCAGCTCGGTGGACAGGTTAGGATTCGGAAACACCATATATTTT | CASSVDRLGFGNTIYF
. | 13 | many | TRBJ2-7 | TRBV15 | TGTGCCACCAGCAGAGATTTAATGGGCGAGCAGTACTTC | CATSRDLMGEQYF
. | 14 | many | TRBJ2-7 | TRBV7-2 | TGTGCCAGCAGCTTTGGCAGGAACACCTACGAGCAGTACTTC | CASSFGRNTYEQYF
. | 16 | many | TRBJ1-2 | TRBV9 | TGTGCCAGCAGCGACAACGGGGGACGGGGCTCCTATGGCTACACCTTC | CASSDNGGRGSYGYTF
. | 14 | many | TRBJ1-4 | TRBV28 | TGTGCCAGCAGTTTTCATGTTATTAATGAAAAACTGTTTTTT | CASSFHVINEKLFF
. | 16 | few | TRBJ1-5 | TRBV20-1 | TGCAGTGCTTCCGGTTGGGGGGGTAGGGGCAATCAGCCCCAGCATTTT | CSASGWGGRGNQPQHF
TRBD2 | 15 | many | TRBJ2-1 | TRBV7-3 | TGTGCCAGCAGCCAGAGCGGGGGCGCTTACAATGAGCAGTTCTTC | CASSQSGGAYNEQFF